One and the same sample provided the 18 T cell receptor beta chains below, sequenced in a study of OX40 agonist ivuxolimab in advanced cancers. Method: immunoSEQ multiplex PCR; TCRdb's copy keeps in-frame clones and lacks some. The table records over 40,000 clones, around 87% of them present only once. This specimen consisted of CD4+ or CD8+ T cells sorted from blood, obtained in a trial of the OX40 agonist ivuxolimab. The receptors were sampled from an adult with an advanced solid tumor such as melanoma, head and neck, liver or kidney cancer.

CDR3 protein: CASSLRGQTDTQYF. The CDR3, as DNA: TGTGCCAGCAGTTTACGGGGACAGACAGATACGCAGTATTTT. The rearrangement uses TRBV28 and TRBJ2-3, with 7 bases fitting TRBD1. The CDR3 contains 14 residues. The V gene's germline CDR1 is MDHEN and CDR2 SYDVKM. J was trimmed by 3 bases and V by 2 bases; bases with no gene match: 2. Full variable domain (outside the CDR3, taken from reference TRBV28 and TRBJ2-3): DVKVTQSSRYLVKRTGEKVFLECVQDMDHENMFWYRQDPGLGLRLIYFSYDVKMKEKGDIPEGYSVSREKKERFSLILESASTNQTSMYLCASSLRGQTDTQYFGPGTRLTVL.

V and J are TRBV5-6 and TRBJ2-1, with D maybe TRBD2 (6 bases). This CDR3 has 17 amino acids. V lost 1 base and J lost 7, with 21 bases in between. Germline V lookup: CDR1 SGHDT, CDR2 YYEEEE. CDR3: CASSLKGWGERRNEQFF. The CDR3 bases are TGTGCCAGCAGCTTGAAAGGTTGGGGGGAACGTCGGAATGAGCAGTTCTTC.

This clone was seen once. The rearrangement uses TRBV2 and TRBJ1-2; 9 bases agree with TRBD1. V lost 6 bases, J lost 7 bases, and 12 bases stayed unmatched. Germline V gene data show CDR1 as SNHLY and CDR2 as FYNNEI. The CDR3 is 15 residues long. The CDR3 here is CASRDRDRDGRGYTF. The DNA for the CDR3 is TGTGCCAGCAGAGACCGGGACAGGGATGGTCGTGGCTACACCTTC.

V is TRBV7-2 and J is TRBJ2-3; 14 nucleotides line up with TRBD2. There are 17 residues in the CDR3. Germline lookup yields CDR1 SGHTA and CDR2 FQGNSA. The ends lost 5 bases at V and 0 bases at J; junction bases unmatched: 4. The CDR3 nucleotides are TGTGCCAGCAGCGGGACTAGCGGGAGCGCTAGCACAGATACGCAGTATTTT. This sequence encodes CASSGTSGSASTDTQYF.

The J gene is TRBJ1-2, the V gene TRBV7-2; D not certain. Germline lookup yields CDR1 SGHTA and CDR2 FQGNSA. The ends were cut back, 3 bases at V and 0 bases at J, with 8 bases in the middle. The CDR3 length is 14 residues. The CDR3 bases are TGTGCCAGCAGCTTCTCAACAGCTAACTATGGCTACACCTTC. Its translation is CASSFSTANYGYTF.

V and J are TRBV6-5 and TRBJ2-7; 8 nucleotides line up with TRBD2. V was pared by 0 bases and J by 3 bases, with 7 bases of the junction left unmatched. Germline-derived CDR1 and CDR2 are MNHEY and SVGAGI. The CDR3 contains 16 residues. CDR3 nucleotide sequence: TGTGCCAGCAGTTACTCGAGCGGGAGTAGTTACTACGAGCAGTACTTC. Its translation: CASSYSSGSSYYEQYF.

Here the CDR3 reads CASSYGAQETQYF. CDR3 coding DNA: TGTGCCAGCAGTTACGGGGCCCAAGAGACCCAGTACTTC. The rearrangement joins TRBV6-5 to TRBJ2-5, with D maybe TRBD1 (5 bases). The length of the CDR3 is 13 residues. Germline CDR1 is MNHEY and CDR2 is SVGAGI. V was shortened by 2 bases and J by 1 base, with 5 bases between the two germline ends.

V is TRBV7-2 and J is TRBJ2-1; no reliable D call. The CDR3 contains 12 residues. V was clipped by 1 base and J by 7 bases, with 5 bases between them. Germline-derived CDR1 and CDR2 are SGHTA and FQGNSA. CDR3 sequence: CASSLGVNEQFF. CDR3 in DNA: TGTGCCAGCAGCTTAGGGGTTAATGAGCAGTTCTTC.

This clone was counted a few times. CDR3 region: CASSQELTDTQYF. CDR3 nucleotides: TGTGCCAGCAGCCAAGAATTGACAGATACGCAGTATTTT. This chain joins TRBV4-2 and TRBJ2-3; D gene uncertain. This CDR3 is built from 13 residues. V lost 0 bases and J lost 3, with 4 bases in between. Germline CDR1 reads LGHNA; CDR2 reads YNFKEQ.

This clone was counted a few times. The J gene is TRBJ1-1, the V gene TRBV20-1, with D unclear. The CDR3 spans 11 residues. Germline V lookup: CDR1 DFQATT, CDR2 SNEGSKA (reference sequence). V was pared by 6 bases and J by 1 base, with 6 bases between. CDR3 amino acids: CSAEKNTEAFF. DNA for the CDR3: TGCAGTGCAGAGAAGAACACTGAAGCTTTCTTT.

This clone was observed once. J is TRBJ2-3 and V is TRBV11-3, with D perhaps matching TRBD1 (6 bases). Germline loops: CDR1 SGHNT, CDR2 YENEEA. Deletions cut 1 base from V and 5 bases from J, with 10 bases between. The CDR3 spans 14 residues. The CDR3 here is CASSLGYREDTQYF. In DNA, the CDR3 is TGTGCCAGCAGCTTAGGTTACAGGGAAGATACGCAGTATTTT.

The chain is built from TRBV6-1 and TRBJ1-5, with D unclear. The length of the CDR3 is 13 residues. CDR1 is MNHNS, CDR2 SASEGT, per germline. V gave up 6 bases and J gave up 0 bases, with 6 bases separating them. CDR3 DNA sequence: TGTGCCAGCAGCCCTAATAGCAATCAGCCCCAGCATTTT. Amino acids: CASSPNSNQPQHF.

The chain links TRBV10-3 to TRBJ2-1; D is perhaps TRBD1 (5 bases). Germline CDR1 and CDR2: ENHRY and SYGVKD. The CDR3 is made up of 12 amino acids. V was trimmed by 4 bases and J by 7 bases, leaving 8 bases between them. The CDR3 reads CAISARQNEQFF. The CDR3 DNA is TGTGCCATCAGTGCGCGACAGAATGAGCAGTTCTTC.

J is TRBJ1-4 and V is TRBV2; TRBD1 is a possible D gene (6 bases). The V end lost 3 bases, the J end lost 4 bases, and 18 bases lay between the germline ends. The CDR3 runs to 17 residues. CDR1 is SNHLY, CDR2 FYNNEI, per germline. Written as DNA, the CDR3 is TGTGCCAGCAGTGATACTCTTCAGGGGTTCGATAATGAAAAACTGTTTTTT. Residues: CASSDTLQGFDNEKLFF.

In DNA form, the CDR3 reads TGTGCCAGCACTAGACAGGCTAACACTGAAGCTTTCTTT. It is translated as CASTRQANTEAFF. This chain links TRBV2 with TRBJ1-1; weak D call: TRBD1 (6 bases). In germline, CDR1 is SNHLY, CDR2 FYNNEI. The CDR3 consists of 13 residues. Trimming left V 7 bases short and J 2 bases short, with 11 bases between.

The V call is TRBV12-5, the J call TRBJ2-3; D gene uncertain. V gave up 3 bases and J gave up 2 bases, with 12 bases separating them. CDR1 is LGHNT and CDR2 is FRNRAP in the germline V gene. This CDR3 has 15 amino acids. Here the CDR3 reads CASGFFSPLTDTQYF. The DNA of the CDR3 is TGTGCTAGTGGTTTTTTTTCCCCCCTCACAGATACGCAGTATTTT.

The chain couples TRBV7-8 to TRBJ2-3; 11 bases fit TRBD2. The CDR3 sequence is 20 residues long. Germline-derived CDR1 and CDR2 are SGHVS and FQNEAQ. The trim removed 2 bases at V and 0 bases at J, leaving 13 bases unmatched. The CDR3 DNA follows: TGTGCCAGCAGCTTACGACTAGCGGGGACCCTAGCCCGAAGCACAGATACGCAGTATTTT. Residues: CASSLRLAGTLARSTDTQYF.

The CDR3 DNA sequence: TGTGCCAGCAGCCAGCCTTCGGAGAAACTGTTTTTT. It encodes CASSQPSEKLFF. The V gene is TRBV21-1, the J gene TRBJ1-4. TRBV21-1 is labeled a pseudogene. The CDR3 extends over 12 amino acids.